Listed here are 4 T cell receptor beta chains from one sample, sequenced in a study of regulatory T cells in long-lasting Graves disease. The TCR beta library used iRepertoire HTBI primers with Arm-PCR amplification of CDR3. Each CDR3 protein gets one entry after TCRdb re-called the multiplex PCR reads with MiXCR. Among 400,000 to 550,000 distinct CDR3 sequences listed, around 17% were seen once. The time point was: newly diagnosed GD, antithyroid drugs for less than 3 months. The TCR library was made from RNA that had been extracted from PBMCs in TRIzol. The same sample was also studied in work on T cells in Graves' hyperthyroidism and ophthalmopathy.

The material was peripheral blood mononuclear cells (PBMCs), obtained at new diagnosis, from a patient treated with antithyroid drugs. Every receptor here comes from a woman in her late teens or twenties with Graves disease.

In this sample, this clonotype turned up many times. This chain connects TRBV7-9 to TRBJ2-2; weak D call: TRBD1 (6 bases). Looked up from germline, CDR1 is SEHNR and CDR2 is FQNEAQ (reference sequence). The CDR3 runs 15 residues. Trimming took off 7 bases at V and 10 bases at J, with 22 bases between the two ends. The CDR3 nucleotides read TGTGCCAGCACTGTACAGGGTTTAACGGGCGTGGAGCTGTTTTTT. This translates into CASTVQGLTGVELFF.

This clonotype was observed many times. The chain recombines TRBV30 with TRBJ1-5; 7 bases agree with TRBD1. Germline trimming cut 0 bases from V and 4 bases from J; bases unmatched to any gene: 6. The CDR3 loop spans 15 amino acids. The V gene's germline CDR1 is GTSNPN and CDR2 SVGIG (reference sequence). CDR3 in DNA: TGTGCCTGGAGTGTATGGGGGACAGCTAATCAGCCCCAGCATTTT. As protein: CAWSVWGTANQPQHF.

Ten or more counts support this clonotype. The CDR3 DNA reads TGTGCCAGCATTACTGGGGGTCTAGCGGGAGAGGATACGCAGTATTTT. Amino acid sequence: CASITGGLAGEDTQYF. V usage is TRBV28 and J usage is TRBJ2-3; 10 nucleotides align to TRBD2. The V gene's germline CDR1 is MDHEN and CDR2 SYDVKM. The CDR3 has 16 residues. V shed 7 bases, J shed 6 bases, and the junction held 13 bases outside the gene matches.

J is TRBJ1-5 and V is TRBV6-2 or TRBV6-3, with a tentative D call TRBD1 (5 bases). V was trimmed by 5 bases and J by 3 bases, leaving 14 bases between them. CDR3 length equals 15 residues. Looked up from germline, CDR1 is MNHEY and CDR2 is SVGEGT. The CDR3: CASSELEGNNQPQHF. The CDR3, as DNA: TGTGCCAGCAGTGAATTGGAGGGGAACAATCAGCCCCAGCATTTT.